The entry that follows covers one TCR beta chain sequence. The antigen remains unidentified. The sample comes from a study of post-analysis software for immune sequencing data. Study conclusions and caveats: Normalized Chao1 diversity was significantly lower in multiple sclerosis patients than in controls. Patients used about 5 TRBV segments, including TRBV5-6, TRBV5-1 and TRBV20-1, more often than controls.

V lost 3 bases, J lost 2 bases, and 9 bases lay in between. In germline, CDR1 is SGHKS, CDR2 YYEKEE (reference sequence). The CDR3 sequence is 14 residues long. Carried by the TCR beta cDNA libraries were unique molecular identifiers. MiXCR was run by TCRdb on the PCR reads, yielding one entry per CDR3 protein. Of about 560,000 distinct CDR3 sequences listed, around 44% were seen once; the top ten hold roughly 1.7%. What was sequenced was blood. V is TRBV5-5 and J is TRBJ2-1; either TRBD1 or TRBD2 may supply D (6 bases each). The clonotype was recovered from a girl between 10 and 17 years old with multiple sclerosis. The CDR3 region is CASSWGATYNEQFF. CDR3 coding DNA: TGTGCCAGCAGCTGGGGGGCTACCTACAATGAGCAGTTCTTC.